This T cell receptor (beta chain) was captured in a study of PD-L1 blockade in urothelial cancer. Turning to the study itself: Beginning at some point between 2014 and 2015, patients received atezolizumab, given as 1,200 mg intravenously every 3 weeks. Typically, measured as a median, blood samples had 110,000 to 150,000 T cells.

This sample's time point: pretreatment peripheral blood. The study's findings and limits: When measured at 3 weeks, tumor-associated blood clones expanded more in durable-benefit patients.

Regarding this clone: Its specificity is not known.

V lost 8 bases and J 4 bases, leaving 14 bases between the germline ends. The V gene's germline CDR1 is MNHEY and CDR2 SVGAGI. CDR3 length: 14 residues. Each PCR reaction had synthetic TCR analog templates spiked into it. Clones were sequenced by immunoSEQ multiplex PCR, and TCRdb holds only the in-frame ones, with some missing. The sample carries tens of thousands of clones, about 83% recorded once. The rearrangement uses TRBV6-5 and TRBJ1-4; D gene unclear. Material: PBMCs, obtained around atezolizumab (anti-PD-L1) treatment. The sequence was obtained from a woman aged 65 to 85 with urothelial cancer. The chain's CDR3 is CASGFRDHNEKLFF. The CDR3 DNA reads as TGTGCCAGCGGATTCCGGGATCATAATGAAAAACTGTTTTTT.